This entry concerns a single TCR beta chain. The data were produced by immunoSEQ multiplex PCR, yet TCRdb's version contains in-frame clones alone and is incomplete. The sample lists 360,000 or so clones; roughly four fifths were seen once. The entry originates in a study of blood T cell repertoires in COVID-19. Symptom resolution, clearance, or two negative PCRs marked the recovered donors of Cohort 3. With V trimmed by 2 bases and J by 1 base, 3 bases remained unmatched. The CDR3 covers 14 residues. Germline V CDR1 and CDR2: SGHRS, YFSETQ. Sample: PBMCs or T cells enriched from blood (not recorded which). The chain has TRBV5-1 and TRBJ2-7; 7 bases match TRBD1. The origin of this receptor is a woman between 45 and 60 years old who had recovered from COVID-19. The CDR3 loop reads CASSLNRGSYEQYF. CDR3 DNA: TGCGCCAGCAGCTTAAACAGGGGTTCCTACGAGCAGTACTTC.